Described below is a single T cell receptor (beta chain) sequence and its context. The antigen it recognizes is unknown. Base qualities are not recorded, but no much larger clone differs from it by a single base. This sample stems from a study of blood T cells in healthy people across ages (dated by TCRdb to the mid-2010s). Background on the whole study: In model experiments, template switching captured roughly one uniquely barcoded TCR beta cDNA molecule for every two T cells. To track age-related changes in TCR beta repertoire diversity, the study relied on deep sequencing normalized with unique cDNA molecular identifiers. The donors were divided into four age groups: young (average about 15 years), middle-aged (over 35), aged (about 60) and long-lived (around 80). For two donors (one aged 18 to 30 and one aged 80 or older), the study analyzed two additional independent replicas of 1 million unique cDNA reads from the same blood draw. Points the paper makes about the study in general: Because profiling used bulk unsorted PBMCs, naive and antigen-experienced compartments could not be compared conclusively. Observed TCR beta diversity correlated strongly with the percentage of naive T cells measured by flow cytometry. The CMV infection status of donors was not known, potentially confounding age-related changes in expanded clonotypes. Estimates of total diversity based on one million sequenced T cells were considered lower bounds and underestimates. As age increased, observed TCR beta diversity per million T cells dropped in a roughly linear way, and a significant reduction was already evident by age approximately 40. Compared with the aged group, the long-lived group had more naive CD4+ T cells, fewer expanded clones and increased TCR diversity, a pattern suggesting age selection.

Per the germline V gene, LGHNA is the CDR1 and YSLEER is the CDR2. There are 16 amino acids in the CDR3, from cysteine to phenylalanine inclusive. Solely the CDR3 DNA is kept, with 48 bases framed from the first base. V sheds 4 bases and J sheds 3 bases, leaving 18 bases between their ends. Library creation used 5' RACE. TCRdb shows the sequencer as Illumina HiSeq 2500. A second PCR of 7 to 11 cycles was performed with a sample-barcoded 5' primer and a J-beta primer mix. Each TCR beta cDNA molecule received a unique molecular identifier from a template-switch 5' adaptor carrying 12 random nucleotides. Each sample yielded at least 3 million CDR3-containing paired-end reads. First-strand cDNA synthesis was performed from all RNA using the Mint cDNA synthesis kit, with priming by a TRBC-specific oligonucleotide. Following uracil-DNA glycosylase treatment, all cDNA underwent a first 18-cycle PCR with the universal primers M1SS and BC2_uni_R. Per the source publication's procedure: For normalization, 1 million high-quality reads were randomly selected from each sample, with every read carrying a distinct molecular identifier. Instead of being binned into consensus sequences, reads that shared molecular identifiers were thrown out. MiTCR, set to a Q25 quality threshold and the strictest error-elimination algorithm, was used for CDR3 identification, clonotype clustering and error correction. A nonparametric unseen species model using Euler transformation provided a lower-bound estimate of total TCR beta diversity. TCRdb reprocessed the public reads (quality trimming at Q25 with fastp, clone calling with MiXCR) and kept in-frame beta chains. Rows with one shared CDR3 protein collapse into an entry with the most common genes and DNA. What appears here as the V and J calls and clone size reflects TCRdb's work, not the paper's. A total of some 940,000 distinct CDR3 sequences appear in this sample, just under 30% of them only once. The leading ten clones occupy roughly 10% of the sample.

Donors were 30 to 45 systemically healthy Caucasian individuals from Russia aged 6 to 90 years. Roughly 10 milliliters of peripheral blood were drawn from each donor into EDTA-treated Vacutainer tubes. PBMCs were isolated by Ficoll-Paque density-gradient centrifugation, with at least 7 million obtained per sample. Total RNA, at least 5 micrograms per sample, was extracted from PBMCs with Trizol reagent. The percentages of naive CD45RAhigh/CD27high T cells were determined by flow cytometry on a PBMC aliquot from every donor. The data also belong to a second study, concerning T cells of mothers and their children. The second paper states: The donors were nine systemically healthy Caucasian individuals, made up of three mothers and their six children. cDNA synthesis consumed the entire amount of extracted RNA, loaded at 1.5 ug RNA in each 15 ul reaction. In the second PCR, the M1S primer introduced both the sample barcodes and 2-4 random nucleotides. Each mother yielded over 10 million TCR beta CDR3 reads and each child 3 million or so reads. Thymic selection similarly shapes TCR recombination output in related and unrelated pairs, with minor effect from inherited differences. Normalized repertoire overlap was always found to be slightly, but never significantly, higher in related mother-child pairs than in unrelated mother-child pairs. With a sensitivity of approximately 96 clones per million clonotypes, no persistent microchimeric T cell clones were detected. In the study, deep NGS was used to compare the TCR beta repertoires of mothers and children, and features distinguishing related mother-child pairs from unrelated individuals were sought. The mean age was about 37 +/- 4 years for the mothers and roughly 10 +/- 4 years for the children. After adapter ligation was performed with NEBNext reagents, the libraries were sequenced on an Illumina HiSeq 2000 with 100+100 nt paired-end reads. Mother and child libraries were prepared a month apart and sequenced in separate runs to prevent cross-contamination. Between roughly 450,000 and 2,000,000 distinct TCR beta clonotypes were identified per donor. Naive TCR beta clonotypes were estimated from low-frequency clonotypes matched to each donor's FACS-determined naive share, without sorting.

This receptor was obtained from a woman between 40 and 55 years old in good health. Sequenced input: blood. The chain joins TRBV4-3 to TRBJ1-1, with the D gene call left open. The CDR3 corresponds to CASSLLAADYDTEAFF. The DNA sequence is as follows: TGCGCCAGCAGCCTTCTAGCAGCGGATTACGACACTGAAGCTTTCTTT.